These 14 T cell receptor beta chains share one sample of origin, sequenced in a study of cytotoxic CD8 clonotypes in ibrutinib-treated CLL. The table came from immunoSEQ multiplex PCR; TCRdb's copy has only in-frame clones and leaves some out. Found here are about 97,000 clones, roughly 80% of them singletons; the top ten hold around 24%. The material sequenced was PBMCs, taken after 24 months of ibrutinib treatment. The receptors here all came from a human donor with chronic lymphocytic leukemia.

The CDR3 region has the DNA TGTGCCAGCAGTGAAGCTCCCTCCCCCGGCGGAACCCAGCATTTT. This translates into CASSEAPSPGGTQHF. The rearrangement links TRBV2 to TRBJ1-5, with D unclear. Trimming left V 0 bases short and J 11 bases short, with 17 bases between. Germline values: CDR1 SNHLY, CDR2 FYNNEI. The CDR3 is made up of 15 amino acids.

The rearrangement joins TRBV6-6 to TRBJ2-1; 9 nucleotides line up with TRBD2. Unmatched junction bases numbered 10, after V lost 6 bases and J lost 4 bases. This CDR3 is 16 amino acids long. Germline CDR1 reads MNHNY; CDR2 reads SVGAGI (reference sequence). The CDR3 nucleotides read TGTGCCAGCAGGGGCCAACCGGGACTAGCTTACAATGAGCAGTTCTTC. Amino acids: CASRGQPGLAYNEQFF.

The rearrangement joins TRBV9 to TRBJ2-1; 16 bases match TRBD2. Germline V lookup: CDR1 SGDLS, CDR2 YYNGEE. The CDR3 extends over 18 amino acids. The V gene end was trimmed by 2 bases and the J gene end by 7 bases; junction bases not matched to a gene: 9. The CDR3 region has the DNA TGTGCCAGCAGCGTTGGGACTAGCGGGAGGGCCTTGAATAATGAGCAGTTCTTC. This gives the protein CASSVGTSGRALNNEQFF.

CDR3 amino acids: CASSLSGRRGNEQFF. CDR3 nucleotides: TGTGCCAGCAGCCTTAGCGGGAGGAGGGGGAATGAGCAGTTCTTC. The chain is built from TRBV11-2 and TRBJ2-1; TRBD2 matches 10 bases. The CDR3 spans 15 residues. The germline V gene encodes CDR1 SGHAT and CDR2 FQNNGV. The V gene end was trimmed by 5 bases and the J gene end by 7 bases; junction bases not matched to a gene: 8.

J is TRBJ1-2 and V is TRBV11-2; TRBD1 matches at 7 bases. V dropped 1 base and J dropped 5; count of bases not matched to a gene: 1. The germline CDR1 and CDR2 sequences are SGHAT and FQNNGV. The length of the CDR3 is 13 residues. The CDR3 here is CASSLGQGYGYTF. The CDR3 DNA follows: TGTGCCAGCAGCTTAGGACAGGGATATGGCTACACCTTC.

The chain recombines TRBV2 with TRBJ2-5; no clear D gene. Trimming pared 3 bases from V and 3 bases from J, leaving 5 bases between. Looked up from germline, CDR1 is SNHLY and CDR2 is FYNNEI. This CDR3 spans 12 amino acids. CDR3 region: CASSDPEETQYF. The CDR3 DNA follows: TGTGCCAGCAGTGACCCCGAAGAGACCCAGTACTTC. The complete variable domain, with remaining parts taken from reference TRBV2 and TRBJ2-5, reads EPEVTQTPSHQVTQMGQEVILRCVPISNHLYFYWYRQILGQKVEFLVSFYNNEISEKSEIFDDQFSVERPDGSNFTLKIRSTKLEDSAMYFCASSDPEETQYFGPGTRLLVL.

The chain carries TRBV7-9 and TRBJ2-5, with D tentatively TRBD2 (6 bases). Trimming pared 5 bases from V and 4 bases from J, leaving 14 bases between. This CDR3 contains 14 residues. CDR1 SEHNR and CDR2 FQNEAQ come from the germline V gene (reference sequence). The chain's CDR3 is CASSVGLGGETQYF. The CDR3 region has the DNA TGTGCCAGCAGCGTGGGACTGGGAGGAGAGACCCAGTACTTC.

The genes are TRBV30 and TRBJ1-1; D unresolved. V was pared by 5 bases and J by 0 bases, with 10 bases between. Germline V CDR1 and CDR2: GTSNPN, SVGIG (reference sequence). The CDR3 is 13 amino acids. The CDR3 reads CAWSKDMNTEAFF. The DNA of the CDR3 is TGTGCCTGGTCCAAAGATATGAACACTGAAGCTTTCTTT.

The chain employs TRBV6-1 and TRBJ2-2; D unclear. Germline CDR1 is MNHNS and CDR2 is SASEGT. There are 15 residues in the CDR3. V was pared by 3 bases and J by 2 bases, with 10 bases between. CDR3 residues: CASSEQPPNTGELFF. The CDR3 DNA reads as TGTGCCAGCAGTGAGCAACCACCTAACACCGGGGAGCTGTTTTTT.

This sequence joins TRBV10-2 and TRBJ2-2, with 16 bases lining up with TRBD2. The CDR3 length is 16 residues. Germline CDR1 reads WSHSY; CDR2 reads SAAADI. After removal of 6 bases from V and 4 bases from J, the junction contained 2 bases not matched to a gene. The DNA of the CDR3 is TGCGCCAGCAGGGGACTAGCGGGAGGGCGCACCGGGGAGCTGTTTTTT. The encoded protein is CASRGLAGGRTGELFF.

The chain is built from TRBV7-2 and TRBJ2-2; D possibly corresponds to TRBD1 (6 bases). This CDR3 is 16 amino acids long. The V end was cut by 5 bases, the J end by 6 bases, with 19 bases between. Germline V lookup: CDR1 SGHTA, CDR2 FQGNSA. Written as DNA, the CDR3 is TGTGCCAGCAGCCTAAACAGGGAAAGGGCAGCCGGGGAGCTGTTTTTT. The encoded protein is CASSLNRERAAGELFF.

V and J are TRBV20-1 and TRBJ2-5, with D unresolved. The CDR3 is 11 residues long. CDR1 and CDR2 from the germline V gene are DFQATT and SNEGSKA (reference sequence). The V gene lost 5 bases and the J gene lost 2 bases, with 6 bases spanning the gap. The CDR3 bases are TGCAGTGCTGGCAGACAAGAGACCCAGTACTTC. Its translation: CSAGRQETQYF.

The chain couples TRBV6-6 to TRBJ1-5; D not certain. The CDR3 consists of 13 residues. Germline values: CDR1 MNHNY, CDR2 SVGAGI (reference sequence). Between the trimmed V and J ends, which lost 10 bases and 1 base, there was a span of 11 bases. The CDR3 region has the DNA TGTGCCACCATGTCGGGGAGCAATCAGCCCCAGCATTTT. Amino acids: CATMSGSNQPQHF.

The J gene is TRBJ2-7, the V gene TRBV5-4, with 13 positions matching TRBD2. This CDR3 contains 16 residues. V lost 4 bases and J lost 2; bases outside the gene matches: 6. In germline, CDR1 is SGHNT, CDR2 YYREEE (reference sequence). CDR3 DNA sequence: TGTGCCAGCAGCCGGACTAGCGGGAGTGAGGCCTACGAGCAGTACTTC. This sequence encodes CASSRTSGSEAYEQYF. The complete variable domain, with remaining parts taken from reference TRBV5-4 and TRBJ2-7, reads ETGVTQSPTHLIKTRGQQVTLRCSSQSGHNTVSWYQQALGQGPQFIFQYYREEENGRGNFPPRFSGLQFPNYSSELNVNALELDDSALYLCASSRTSGSEAYEQYFGPGTRLTVT.